These 25 T cell receptor beta chains share one sample of origin, sequenced in a study of CD4+ T cells in melanoma. Repertoires were generated with immunoSEQ multiplex PCR, while TCRdb's copy carries only in-frame clones and drops some. Of around 100,000 clones in the sample, 92% are singletons; the top ten hold around 3.3%. The specimen was peripheral blood. The source of these receptors is a human donor with melanoma.

V usage is TRBV11-2 and J usage is TRBJ2-7; D perhaps matches TRBD1 (5 bases). Germline V gives CDR1 SGHAT, CDR2 FQNNGV. Trimming took 5 bases from V and 3 from J, leaving 8 bases between them. The CDR3 extends over 12 amino acids. DNA for the CDR3: TGTGCCAGCAGCGCCACAGGCTACGAGCAGTACTTC. Protein sequence: CASSATGYEQYF.

The chain is built from TRBV27 and TRBJ2-7; D call uncertain. The CDR3 length is 13 residues. Trimming took 2 bases from V and 1 from J, leaving 6 bases between them. The germline V gene encodes CDR1 MNHEY and CDR2 SMNVEV (reference sequence). CDR3 region: CASSLKSSYEQYF. The CDR3 DNA reads as TGTGCCAGCAGTTTAAAAAGTTCCTACGAGCAGTACTTC.

The V call is TRBV5-1, the J call TRBJ1-1, with a possible D match to TRBD1 (6 bases). Germline loops: CDR1 SGHRS, CDR2 YFSETQ. Trimming stripped 2 bases from V and 4 bases from J, with 6 bases between. The CDR3 covers 12 residues. CDR3 loop: CASSLQGTEAFF. CDR3 DNA sequence: TGCGCCAGCAGCTTACAGGGCACTGAAGCTTTCTTT.

The genes are TRBV11-3 and TRBJ1-1; no definite D call. Germline lookup yields CDR1 SGHNT and CDR2 YENEEA. The CDR3 is made up of 14 amino acids. V gave up 1 base and J gave up 1 base, with 7 bases separating them. The CDR3 loop reads CASSLGLENTEAFF. CDR3 in DNA: TGTGCCAGCAGCTTAGGGTTAGAGAACACTGAAGCTTTCTTT.

The chain recombines TRBV5-4 with TRBJ2-1; tentative D call: TRBD2 (7 bases). The CDR3 length is 18 residues. The germline V and J ends were trimmed by 4 bases and 4 bases, with 24 bases remaining between them. Germline V CDR1 and CDR2: SGHNT, YYREEE (reference sequence). The CDR3 here is CASSGKGGGPSTYNEQFF. The CDR3 DNA reads as TGTGCCAGCAGCGGAAAGGGCGGGGGCCCTTCGACATACAATGAGCAGTTCTTC.

A single count supports this clone. The chain has TRBV7-2 and TRBJ2-3; no definite D call. This CDR3 is 13 amino acids long. Germline V gene sequence: CDR1 SGHTA, CDR2 FQGNSA. Trimming shortened V by 6 bases and J by 6 bases, and 13 bases separated the two germline ends. The CDR3 protein is CASSPFIGDTQYF. The CDR3 coding sequence is TGTGCCAGCAGTCCTTTCATAGGGGATACGCAGTATTTT.

The chain employs TRBV5-1 and TRBJ2-1; D is perhaps TRBD1 (6 bases). Germline loops: CDR1 SGHRS, CDR2 YFSETQ. The CDR3 extends over 16 amino acids. Trimming removed 2 bases at V and 5 bases at J, with 17 bases between. CDR3 sequence reads: CASSFSTARGNNEQFF. The CDR3 DNA reads TGCGCCAGCAGCTTCTCGACCGCGAGGGGGAACAATGAGCAGTTCTTC. Full variable domain (rest looked up from reference TRBV5-1 and TRBJ2-1): KAGVTQTPRYLIKTRGQQVTLSCSPISGHRSVSWYQQTPGQGLQFLFEYFSETQRNKGNFPGRFSGRQFSNSRSEMNVSTLELGDSALYLCASSFSTARGNNEQFFGPGTRLTVL.

Worth noting for this clone: Within the sample, other DNA sequences also encode this same CDR3. V usage is TRBV7-2 and J usage is TRBJ1-3; 9 bases align to TRBD1. V was pared by 3 bases and J by 4 bases, with 7 bases of the junction left unmatched. This CDR3 region has 16 residues. The germline gives CDR1 SGHTA, CDR2 FQGNSA. The CDR3 reads CASSLGGQGGGNTIYF. Here the CDR3 DNA reads TGTGCCAGCAGCTTGGGGGGACAGGGTGGCGGAAACACCATATATTTT.

The gene calls are TRBV10-3 and TRBJ1-2; D unclear. Deletions cut 9 bases from V and 2 bases from J, with 10 bases between. The CDR3 is 12 amino acids. Germline V gene sequence: CDR1 ENHRY, CDR2 SYGVKD. The CDR3 nucleotides read TGTGCCATTGGGGATTTCAACTATGGCTACACCTTC. Translating it yields CAIGDFNYGYTF.

J is TRBJ1-5 and V is TRBV5-5; weak D call: TRBD1 (5 bases). CDR3 size: 15 residues. Between the trimmed V and J ends, which lost 4 bases and 7 bases, there was a span of 18 bases. The V gene's germline CDR1 is SGHKS and CDR2 YYEKEE (reference sequence). Here the CDR3 reads CASSQFVQGGQPQHF. The DNA for the CDR3 is TGTGCCAGCAGCCAGTTTGTTCAGGGCGGCCAGCCCCAGCATTTT.

The chain carries TRBV5-1 and TRBJ2-1; no firm D call. The V end lost 2 bases, the J end lost 3 bases, and 21 bases lay between the germline ends. The germline V gene encodes CDR1 SGHRS and CDR2 YFSETQ. The CDR3 has 18 amino acids. For the CDR3, the DNA is TGCGCCAGCAGCTTACGGCGGTACCGACCGGTGGGCTACAATGAGCAGTTCTTC. Protein product: CASSLRRYRPVGYNEQFF.

The chain links TRBV7-3 to TRBJ2-1, with 8 bases matching TRBD1. This CDR3 has 16 residues. V shed 4 bases and J 1 base; nucleotides not matched to a gene: 6. CDR1 SGHTA and CDR2 FQGTGA come from the germline V gene. The CDR3 loop reads CASSSPRTGSYNEQFF. The CDR3 DNA is TGTGCCAGCAGCTCCCCAAGGACAGGGTCCTACAATGAGCAGTTCTTC.

The chain employs TRBV25-1 and TRBJ1-3, with D hard to call. Trimming removed 6 bases at V and 0 bases at J, with 15 bases between. The CDR3 runs to 16 residues. Per the germline V gene, CDR1 is MGHDK and CDR2 is SYGVNS. The CDR3 bases are TGTGCCAGCAGCCCGTCCCTTGGGAGCTCTGGAAACACCATATATTTT. Residues: CASSPSLGSSGNTIYF.

This clone was detected once. The rearrangement links TRBV9 to TRBJ2-2; D is possibly TRBD2 (6 bases). V lost 4 bases, J lost 6 bases, and 10 bases lay in between. This CDR3 contains 13 residues. Germline lookup yields CDR1 SGDLS and CDR2 YYNGEE. The CDR3 DNA reads TGTGCCAGCAGCCCCGGGGGTGCCGGGGAGCTGTTTTTT. Translated, it gives CASSPGGAGELFF.

The chain carries TRBV6-1 and TRBJ2-3; the match to TRBD1 covers 10 bases. The CDR3 is made up of 15 amino acids. V lost 3 bases and J lost 3; bases outside the gene matches: 3. Germline CDR1 MNHNS, CDR2 SASEGT. The CDR3 sequence: CASSEPGQGTDTQYF. In DNA, the CDR3 is TGTGCCAGCAGTGAGCCGGGACAGGGGACAGATACGCAGTATTTT.

This clone was found once. The CDR3 DNA reads TGTGCCAGCAGCTTAGCCCCAGATACGCAGTATTTT. Translation: CASSLAPDTQYF. The rearrangement uses TRBV7-9 and TRBJ2-3; D unclear. CDR3 length equals 12 residues. The V end was cut by 0 bases, the J end by 4 bases, with 2 bases between. The germline V gene has CDR1 SEHNR and CDR2 FQNEAQ (reference sequence). The full variable domain, with the rest looked up from reference TRBV7-9 and TRBJ2-3, is DTGVSQNPRHKITKRGQNVTFRCDPISEHNRLYWYRQTLGQGPEFLTYFQNEAQLEKSRLLSDRFSAERPKGSFSTLEIQRTEQGDSAMYLCASSLAPDTQYFGPGTRLTVL.

This rearrangement joins TRBV7-6 to TRBJ2-1; no reliable D call. CDR1 is SGHVS and CDR2 is FNYEAQ in the germline V gene. CDR3 length: 11 residues. V gave up 2 bases and J gave up 12 bases, with 8 bases separating them. Written as DNA, the CDR3 is TGTGCCAGCAGCTTAAACTATAGGCAGTTCTTC. Amino acid sequence: CASSLNYRQFF.

This clone has only one observation. The rearrangement joins TRBV11-3 to TRBJ2-1; D remains unclear. The ends were cut back, 4 bases at V and 9 bases at J, with 13 bases in the middle. The CDR3 extends over 13 amino acids. The V gene's germline CDR1 is SGHNT and CDR2 YENEEA. DNA for the CDR3: TGTGCCAGCAGCTCCCCCGGATGGAGTGAGCAGTTCTTC. Amino acids: CASSSPGWSEQFF.

The chain recombines TRBV5-4 with TRBJ2-2; 8 bases fit TRBD2. From germline, CDR1 is SGHNT and CDR2 YYREEE (reference sequence). Trimming cost V 3 bases and J 4 bases; bases outside gene matches: 8. This CDR3 contains 16 residues. The CDR3 loop is CASSSGLAGRTGELFF. Written as DNA, the CDR3 is TGTGCCAGCAGCTCTGGACTAGCAGGGCGCACCGGGGAGCTGTTTTTT.

The chain couples TRBV30 to TRBJ1-4; no definite D call. V lost 4 bases and J 4 bases, leaving 13 bases between the germline ends. CDR1 and CDR2 (germline): GTSNPN, SVGIG (reference sequence). The CDR3 extends over 14 amino acids. CDR3 sequence: CAWKGGKVNEKLFF. CDR3 bases: TGTGCCTGGAAAGGCGGGAAGGTTAATGAAAAACTGTTTTTT. The whole variable domain, remainder taken from reference TRBV30 and TRBJ1-4, is SQTIHQWPATLVQPVGSPLSLECTVEGTSNPNLYWYRQAAGRGLQLLFYSVGIGQISSEVPQNLSASRPQDRQFILSSKKLLLSDSGFYLCAWKGGKVNEKLFFGSGTQLSVL.

The chain links TRBV28 to TRBJ1-2; 9 nucleotides align to TRBD1. After removal of 6 bases from V and 2 bases from J, the junction contained 4 bases not matched to a gene. The V gene's germline CDR1 is MDHEN and CDR2 SYDVKM. The CDR3 has 14 amino acids. The CDR3 region is CASRRTGVNYGYTF. The DNA for the CDR3 is TGTGCCAGCAGAAGGACAGGGGTCAACTATGGCTACACCTTC.

V gene TRBV11-2 combines with J gene TRBJ2-1; no clear D. Trimming left V 1 base short and J 3 bases short, with 16 bases between. CDR3 length equals 17 residues. CDR1 and CDR2 from the germline V gene are SGHAT and FQNNGV. CDR3 sequence (DNA): TGTGCCAGCAGCTTAGGGGCTTCGAATTTTTTCTACAATGAGCAGTTCTTC. Residues: CASSLGASNFFYNEQFF.

The V gene is TRBV7-2, the J gene TRBJ1-2; D uncertain. The CDR3 sequence is 13 residues long. V lost 2 bases to trimming and J lost 8 bases, with 12 bases between them. The germline V gene has CDR1 SGHTA and CDR2 FQGNSA. In DNA form, the CDR3 reads TGTGCCAGCAGCTTAAATGAGGGTAGGGGCTACACCTTC. Its protein is CASSLNEGRGYTF.

J is TRBJ2-5 and V is TRBV2; D could derive from TRBD1 or TRBD2 (5 bases each). CDR3 length equals 15 residues. The V gene's germline CDR1 is SNHLY and CDR2 FYNNEI. The V and J ends lost 3 bases and 3 bases respectively, with 14 bases between them. The DNA for the CDR3 is TGTGCCAGCAGTGAGGCGACAGCGCGGGAAGAGACCCAGTACTTC. Translated: CASSEATAREETQYF.

The rearrangement joins TRBV14 to TRBJ2-1, with TRBD1 matching over 9 bases. Germline V gene sequence: CDR1 SGHDN, CDR2 FVKESK. V shed 0 bases and J 4 bases; nucleotides not matched to a gene: 4. There are 16 residues in the CDR3. The CDR3 nucleotides are TGTGCCAGCAGCCAAGAGGGACAGGGCGGGTACAATGAGCAGTTCTTC. Translation gives CASSQEGQGGYNEQFF.